This T cell receptor beta chain appears in the sequencing data of a study of Tregs in tolerant kidney transplant recipients. General study points: Tregs expanded with activated donor B cells seemed most donor-specific.

For this clone: Its antigen remains unknown.

Unstimulated regulatory T cells (CD4+CD25+CD127-), CD4+CD25- non-regulatory cells, CD4 and CD8 cells were FACS-sorted from thawed PBMCs. TCRdb's table, derived via immunoSEQ multiplex PCR, lists solely in-frame clones and lacks some. The table lists some 90,000 clones, around 90% of them singletons. The sequencing sample was made of CD8+ T cells from blood. This TCR derives from a human donor in good health.

DNA for the CDR3: TGCGCCAGCAGCTGGACAGACCCCTACGAGCAGTACTTC. This sequence encodes CASSWTDPYEQYF. The chain recombines TRBV5-1 with TRBJ2-7; a weak D match, TRBD1 (6 bases). Germline V gene data show CDR1 as SGHRS and CDR2 as YFSETQ. The germline V and J ends were trimmed by 3 bases and 2 bases, with 9 bases remaining between them. The CDR3 totals 13 residues.